The 6 T cell receptor beta chains in this list originate from one sample, sequenced in a study of blood T cells in healthy people across ages. Alongside a J-beta primer mix, a sample-barcoded 5' primer served in a second PCR lasting roughly 6 to 11 cycles. TCRdb reanalysed the 5' RACE reads using MiXCR and keeps one entry per CDR3 protein. Here the sample spans more than 900,000 distinct CDR3 sequences, approximately 32% being singletons. This sample also belongs to another study, concerning T cells of mothers and their children.

Sequencing was performed on blood. Receptors originate from a woman aged 35 to 49 in good health.

In this sample, this clonotype turned up a few times. V is TRBV4-3 and J is TRBJ1-2, with 9 bases identical to TRBD1. V was pared by 4 bases and J by 0 bases, with 6 bases of the junction left unmatched. This CDR3 spans 16 amino acids. CDR1 LGHNA and CDR2 YSLEER come from the germline V gene. CDR3 protein: CASSLGTGTSNYGYTF. The CDR3 nucleotides are TGCGCCAGCAGCCTGGGGACAGGGACATCTAACTATGGCTACACCTTC.

There are a few counts of this clonotype. The chain employs TRBV5-6 and TRBJ1-4; 10 positions agree with TRBD1. With V trimmed by 4 bases and J by 7 bases, 4 bases remained unmatched. CDR1 and CDR2 (germline): SGHDT, YYEEEE. This CDR3 is built from 14 residues. CDR3 sequence: CASSVRDRGEKLFF. The CDR3 bases are TGTGCCAGCAGCGTCCGGGACAGGGGTGAAAAACTGTTTTTT. Full variable domain (missing parts from reference TRBV5-6 and TRBJ1-4): DAGVTQSPTHLIKTRGQQVTLRCSPKSGHDTVSWYQQALGQGPQFIFQYYEEEERQRGNFPDRFSGHQFPNYSSELNVNALLLGDSALYLCASSVRDRGEKLFFGSGTQLSVL.

Turning to this clonotype: A read error may be the cause here, since a much bigger clone is one base away. This chain uses TRBV20-1 with TRBJ1-6, with TRBD1 as a possible D gene (5 bases). The CDR3 extends over 13 amino acids. The germline V gene has CDR1 DFQATT and CDR2 SNEGSKA (reference sequence). V gave up 3 bases and J gave up 9 bases, with 12 bases separating them. CDR3 sequence: CSARGRGGSPLHF. Here the CDR3 DNA reads TGCAGTGCTAGGGGACGGGGTGGTTCACCCCTCCACTTT.

This clonotype was counted a few times. The chain uses TRBV7-2 and TRBJ2-1; 11 positions match TRBD2. CDR1 and CDR2 (germline): SGHTA, FQGNSA. This CDR3 region has 15 residues. V lost 4 bases to trimming and J lost 5 bases; unmatched junction nucleotides: 4. The CDR3 DNA reads as TGTGCCAGCAGCTACACTAGCGGGGGAAACAATGAGCAGTTCTTC. Amino acids: CASSYTSGGNNEQFF.

There are many counts of this clonotype. V gene TRBV12-3 or TRBV12-4 combines with J gene TRBJ1-2; TRBD1 agrees at 7 bases. CDR3 size: 14 residues. V was clipped by 5 bases and J by 2 bases; unmatched bases: 5. CDR3 sequence: CASSPTGNNYGYTF. In DNA, the CDR3 is TGTGCCAGCAGTCCGACAGGGAACAACTATGGCTACACCTTC.

This clonotype occurred a few times. V and J are TRBV5-8 and TRBJ2-7, with 7 bases identical to TRBD1. The germline V gene has CDR1 SGHTS and CDR2 YDEGEE. The CDR3 has 14 amino acids. The V gene end was trimmed by 4 bases and the J gene end by 3 bases; junction bases not matched to a gene: 7. In DNA form, the CDR3 reads TGTGCCAGCAGCCTCCACAGGGGCTACTACGAGCAGTACTTC. Protein: CASSLHRGYYEQYF.